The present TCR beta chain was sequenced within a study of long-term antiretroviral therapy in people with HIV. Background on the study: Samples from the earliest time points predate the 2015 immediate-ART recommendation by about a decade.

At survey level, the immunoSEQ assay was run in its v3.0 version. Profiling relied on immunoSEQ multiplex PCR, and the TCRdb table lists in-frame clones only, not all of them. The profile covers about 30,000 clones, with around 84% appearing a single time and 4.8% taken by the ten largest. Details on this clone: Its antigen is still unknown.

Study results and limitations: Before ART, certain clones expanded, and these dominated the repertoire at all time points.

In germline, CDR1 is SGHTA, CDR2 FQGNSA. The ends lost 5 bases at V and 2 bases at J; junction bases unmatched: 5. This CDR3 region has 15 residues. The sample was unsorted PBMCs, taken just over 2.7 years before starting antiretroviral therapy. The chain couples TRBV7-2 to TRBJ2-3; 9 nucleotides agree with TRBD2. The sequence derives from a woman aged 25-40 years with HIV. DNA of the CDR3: TGTGCCAGCAGCGCGCGGGGGGGATTCACAGATACGCAGTATTTT. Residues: CASSARGGFTDTQYF.